This record looks at one TCR beta chain sequence and its context. The antigen remains unidentified. Constant-segment-primed 5'RACE gave TCR alpha and TCR beta cDNA libraries with sample barcodes and UMIs. TCRdb reanalysed the 5' RACE reads using MiXCR and keeps one entry per CDR3 protein. The sample lists 30,000 to 40,000 distinct CDR3 sequences; roughly 10% were seen once. This CDR3 contains 15 residues. V lost 0 bases and J 10 bases, leaving 14 bases between the germline ends. Germline V gene data show CDR1 as SGHRS and CDR2 as YFSETQ. The data stem from a study of T-cell memory formation after mild COVID-19. Study-level results: Confirmation of SARS-CoV-2 specificity was lacking for second-wave clones peaking day 37. Day 15 to 85 contracting clones showed balanced CD4/CD8; later expanders leaned CD4+.

V usage is TRBV5-1 and J usage is TRBJ1-6; the D gene is possibly TRBD1 (5 bases). Sample: PBMCs or a T cell subset sorted from them (not recorded which). The receptor was derived from a man younger than 35 who had mild COVID-19 (a few samples of this study predate the infection). Cell type and time point are not known. The CDR3 protein is CASSLDAGGTSPLHF. The CDR3 DNA sequence: TGCGCCAGCAGCTTGGATGCGGGAGGGACCTCACCCCTCCACTTT.